A single sample is the source of the 27 T cell receptor beta chains below, sequenced in a study of early T cells in non-severe SARS-CoV-2 infection. A single record per CDR3 protein comes from TCRdb applying MiXCR to the 5' RACE reads. This table has thousands of distinct CDR3 sequences, more than 4.5% appearing once. Sequenced: whole blood. The receptors were gathered from an adult who was a healthcare worker with PCR-confirmed SARS-CoV-2 infection or an uninfected control (not recorded which).

In its sample, this clonotype ranks as medium-sized (0.01 to 0.1%). CDR3 sequence: CASSESQLGETQYF. Written as DNA, the CDR3 is TGCGCCAGCAGTGAATCCCAGCTCGGCGAGACCCAGTACTTC. The rearrangement joins TRBV10-1 to TRBJ2-5; D is undetermined. Trimming removed 3 bases at V and 5 bases at J, with 13 bases between. Germline CDR1 WNHNN, CDR2 SYGVQD (reference sequence). The CDR3 spans 14 residues.

By share, this clonotype ranks as medium-sized. This chain connects TRBV12-3 or TRBV12-4 to TRBJ2-2; 9 bases align to TRBD2. The CDR3 consists of 16 residues. Trimming at V came to 4 bases and at J to 5 bases, leaving 8 bases not matched to a gene. This chain's CDR3 is CASSSVGLAGTGELFF. CDR3 sequence (DNA): TGTGCCAGCAGTTCCGTGGGACTAGCTGGTACCGGGGAGCTGTTTTTT.

In its sample, this clonotype ranks as medium-sized. This chain joins TRBV6-6 and TRBJ2-1, with TRBD2 matching over 12 bases. Germline V gives CDR1 MNHNY, CDR2 SVGAGI (reference sequence). The CDR3 runs 15 residues. Germline trimming cut 6 bases from V and 7 bases from J; bases unmatched to any gene: 7. CDR3 nucleotide sequence: TGTGCCAGCAGAGGGACCGGGACTAGCGGGAATGAGCAGTTCTTC. Encoded protein: CASRGTGTSGNEQFF.

By share of the sample, this clonotype is medium-sized. This chain connects TRBV11-2 to TRBJ2-2; D is perhaps TRBD2 (5 bases). V was cut by 8 bases and J by 7 bases, with 8 bases left in between. The CDR3 contains 11 residues. Germline CDR1 SGHAT, CDR2 FQNNGV. As DNA, the CDR3 is TGTGCCAGCGGGAGAGGCGGGGAGCTGTTTTTT. Its protein is CASGRGGELFF.

This clonotype rates as medium-sized (0.01 to 0.1%). The V call is TRBV7-2, the J call TRBJ2-3; D gene uncertain. V was pared by 6 bases and J by 2 bases, with 15 bases between. The CDR3 contains 15 residues. Germline CDR1 and CDR2: SGHTA and FQGNSA. The CDR3 nucleotides read TGTGCCAGCAGTCAAACCCTCCGGTCCACAGATACGCAGTATTTT. This encodes CASSQTLRSTDTQYF.

By sample fraction, this clonotype is medium-sized. This chain uses TRBV4-3 with TRBJ2-1; unclear D gene. There are 14 residues in the CDR3. From germline, CDR1 is LGHNA and CDR2 YSLEER. Trimming left V 0 bases short and J 8 bases short, with 11 bases between. CDR3 DNA sequence: TGCGCCAGCAGCCAAGACCCTGCAAGGGATGAGCAGTTCTTC. It is translated as CASSQDPARDEQFF.

This clonotype is termed medium-sized. The chain employs TRBV12-3 or TRBV12-4 and TRBJ2-5; 10 bases are shared with TRBD1. The length of the CDR3 is 14 residues. V trimming: 6 bases; J trimming: 4 bases; junction bases outside the gene matches: 5. In DNA form, the CDR3 reads TGTGCCAGCAGCTGGGACAGGGGAGGAGAGACCCAGTACTTC. Amino acid sequence: CASSWDRGGETQYF.

This clonotype was picked up many times. An end of the junction does not agree with germline; a read error may underlie this. This sequence joins TRBV3-1 and TRBJ2-1; 10 bases line up with TRBD2. This CDR3 spans 14 amino acids. The germline gives CDR1 LGHDT, CDR2 YNNKEL (reference sequence). This chain's CDR3 is CASSPAILAGVRIF. CDR3 DNA sequence: TGTGCCAGCAGCCCCGCTATTCTAGCGGGAGTGCGGATCTTC.

This clonotype is medium-sized within its sample. The V gene is TRBV11-2, the J gene TRBJ2-7, with D possibly being TRBD2 (6 bases). There are 15 residues in the CDR3. V was cut by 5 bases and J by 7 bases, with 21 bases left in between. Germline values: CDR1 SGHAT, CDR2 FQNNGV. In nucleotides, the CDR3 is TGTGCCAGCAGCCCCCTGCGGGGACCCCTGAGTGAGCAGTACTTC. Translation gives CASSPLRGPLSEQYF.

This clonotype has ten or more counts. V and J are TRBV15 and TRBJ2-5; D gene unclear. From germline, CDR1 is LNHNV and CDR2 YYDKDF (reference sequence). This CDR3 has 13 residues. V was shortened by 0 bases and J by 7 bases, with 9 bases between the two germline ends. Here the CDR3 DNA reads TGTGCCACCAGCAGAGATCGCGTCGGGACCCAGTACTTC. Its translation: CATSRDRVGTQYF.

V gene TRBV6-1 combines with J gene TRBJ2-1; D is undetermined. The V end lost 4 bases, the J end lost 2 bases, and 12 bases lay between the germline ends. Per the germline V gene, CDR1 is MNHNS and CDR2 is SASEGT. This CDR3 comprises 15 residues. CDR3 bases: TGTGCCAGCAGTGGGCAGTCGGCACCCTACAATGAGCAGTTCTTC. This sequence encodes CASSGQSAPYNEQFF.

In its sample, this clonotype ranks as medium-sized. The chain uses TRBV3-1 and TRBJ2-3; 7 nucleotides line up with TRBD2. Per the germline V gene, CDR1 is LGHDT and CDR2 is YNNKEL (reference sequence). V dropped 0 bases and J dropped 2; count of bases not matched to a gene: 2. CDR3 length: 15 residues. As DNA, the CDR3 is TGTGCCAGCAGCCAAGATGGGACTATCACAGATACGCAGTATTTT. Its translation: CASSQDGTITDTQYF.

This clonotype was seen ten or more times. The chain is built from TRBV10-3 and TRBJ1-1, with no clear D. The length of the CDR3 is 14 residues. Trimming cost V 5 bases and J 2 bases, with 12 bases left between them. Germline V lookup: CDR1 ENHRY, CDR2 SYGVKD. The CDR3 sequence is CAISRREGNTEAFF. The CDR3 nucleotides are TGTGCCATCAGTCGCCGGGAGGGTAACACTGAAGCTTTCTTT.

In its sample, this clonotype is medium-sized. J is TRBJ1-5 and V is TRBV20-1; no definite D call. Germline V gene data show CDR1 as DFQATT and CDR2 as SNEGSKA (reference sequence). The ends were cut back, 5 bases at V and 0 bases at J, with 8 bases in the middle. The CDR3 is 13 residues long. Here the CDR3 DNA reads TGCAGTGCTCACCAGGATAGCAATCAGCCCCAGCATTTT. This gives the protein CSAHQDSNQPQHF.

By sample fraction, this clonotype is medium-sized. This chain links TRBV15 with TRBJ2-1, with D unresolved. V lost 5 bases to trimming and J lost 7 bases, with 9 bases between them. CDR3 length: 12 residues. The germline CDR1 and CDR2 sequences are LNHNV and YYDKDF (reference sequence). This chain's CDR3 is CATSVWANEQFF. CDR3 nucleotides: TGTGCCACCAGCGTCTGGGCGAATGAGCAGTTCTTC.

This clonotype appeared many times. V usage is TRBV6-5 and J usage is TRBJ1-2; TRBD1 agrees at 10 bases. The V and J ends lost 6 bases and 6 bases, in that order; junction bases with no gene match: 1. Germline V CDR1 and CDR2: MNHEY, SVGAGI. The CDR3 is 12 amino acids. Written as DNA, the CDR3 is TGTGCCAGCAGGACAGGGGGCCATGGCTACACCTTC. Its protein product is CASRTGGHGYTF.

Ten or more counts support this clonotype. The rearrangement uses TRBV11-2 and TRBJ1-1; D uncertain. CDR3 length equals 16 residues. The germline CDR1 and CDR2 sequences are SGHAT and FQNNGV. V lost 5 bases and J 8 bases, leaving 24 bases between the germline ends. This CDR3 is CASSPSPAGWKEEAFF. The CDR3 DNA reads TGTGCCAGCAGCCCAAGTCCGGCAGGCTGGAAAGAGGAAGCTTTCTTT.

This clonotype is medium-sized (0.01 to 0.1%) by share. This chain connects TRBV20-1 to TRBJ2-3; D is uncertain. CDR3 size: 12 residues. Germline lookup yields CDR1 DFQATT and CDR2 SNEGSKA (reference sequence). V was cut by 1 base and J by 2 bases, with 4 bases left in between. The CDR3 DNA reads TGCAGTGCTAGAGTAGTCACAGATACGCAGTATTTT. This translates into CSARVVTDTQYF.

This clonotype was detected ten times or more. V usage is TRBV5-1 and J usage is TRBJ2-2; 9 nucleotides match TRBD2. The CDR3 has 15 residues. V trimming: 0 bases; J trimming: 4 bases; junction bases outside the gene matches: 1. CDR1 and CDR2 (germline): SGHRS, YFSETQ. In DNA, the CDR3 is TGCGCCAGCAGCTTGGGACTAGCGGTCACCGGGGAGCTGTTTTTT. It translates to CASSLGLAVTGELFF.

This clonotype was detected many times. The chain couples TRBV2 to TRBJ2-1; 9 bases line up with TRBD2. Germline lookup yields CDR1 SNHLY and CDR2 FYNNEI. The CDR3 consists of 14 residues. Trimming removed 4 bases from V and 8 bases from J; junction bases left unmatched: 6. The CDR3 loop is CASSVAGGRDEQFF. CDR3 DNA sequence: TGTGCCAGCAGTGTTGCGGGAGGGCGCGATGAGCAGTTCTTC.

This clonotype was counted at least ten times. The rearrangement uses TRBV18 and TRBJ2-7; no definite D call. The germline gives CDR1 KGHSH, CDR2 LQKENI. V lost 5 bases and J lost 0, with 5 bases in between. CDR3 length: 12 amino acids. This chain's CDR3 is CASSSVSYEQYV. In DNA, the CDR3 is TGTGCCAGCTCATCGGTCTCCTACGAGCAGTACGTC.

This clonotype was detected a few times. The V call is TRBV6-1, the J call TRBJ2-7; D is possibly TRBD2 (5 bases). Trimming removed 4 bases at V and 0 bases at J, with 13 bases between. CDR1 and CDR2 (germline): MNHNS, SASEGT. The CDR3 totals 15 residues. As DNA, the CDR3 is TGTGCCAGCAGTGGGTTTCCGGGGAGCTCCTACGAGCAGTACTTC. Protein product: CASSGFPGSSYEQYF.

Many counts were recorded for this clonotype. The V gene is TRBV20-1, the J gene TRBJ2-5; D gene unclear. Germline values: CDR1 DFQATT, CDR2 SNEGSKA (reference sequence). V shed 6 bases and J shed 5 bases, with 10 bases lying between them. This CDR3 comprises 11 residues. CDR3 DNA sequence: TGCAGTGCACGAGCCCGGGAGACCCAGTACTTC. It yields the protein CSARARETQYF.

The table lists this clonotype with a few counts. V usage is TRBV5-1 and J usage is TRBJ2-5; D possibly corresponds to TRBD2 (6 bases). V gave up 1 base and J gave up 3 bases, with 7 bases separating them. Germline CDR1 is SGHRS and CDR2 is YFSETQ. The CDR3 consists of 13 residues. CDR3 sequence reads: CASSLWGEETQYF. In DNA form, the CDR3 reads TGCGCCAGCAGCTTGTGGGGGGAAGAGACCCAGTACTTC. The full variable domain, completed using reference TRBV5-1 and TRBJ2-5, is KAGVTQTPRYLIKTRGQQVTLSCSPISGHRSVSWYQQTPGQGLQFLFEYFSETQRNKGNFPGRFSGRQFSNSRSEMNVSTLELGDSALYLCASSLWGEETQYFGPGTRLLVL.

Relative to its sample, this clonotype is medium-sized. The V call is TRBV6-5, the J call TRBJ1-6; D gene unclear. The CDR3 contains 14 residues. Germline V gene sequence: CDR1 MNHEY, CDR2 SVGAGI. The germline V and J ends were trimmed by 3 bases and 10 bases, with 13 bases remaining between them. This CDR3 reads CASSYSPKTSPLHF. The CDR3 nucleotides read TGTGCCAGCAGTTATTCCCCGAAGACATCACCCCTCCACTTT.

There are many counts of this clonotype. The chain joins TRBV12-3 or TRBV12-4 to TRBJ1-2; tentative D call: TRBD1 (6 bases). This CDR3 region has 13 residues. V lost 6 bases and J lost 4, with 12 bases in between. The DNA of the CDR3 is TGTGCCAGCAGCACCGGACAGTTCTATGGCTACACCTTC. Translation: CASSTGQFYGYTF.

This clonotype was counted at least ten times. J is TRBJ2-1 and V is TRBV7-9, with D unresolved. The CDR3 covers 15 residues. The germline V gene encodes CDR1 SEHNR and CDR2 FQNEAQ (reference sequence). V dropped 4 bases and J dropped 1 base, with 11 bases sitting between them. CDR3 region: CASSWNLGSYNEQFF. DNA for the CDR3: TGTGCCAGCAGCTGGAACCTGGGGTCCTACAATGAGCAGTTCTTC.